These T cell receptor beta chains were read from a single sample in a study of shared clonotypes between healthy human individuals. Generated by immunoSEQ multiplex PCR, the TCRdb table keeps only in-frame clones and is missing some. The sample carries more than 1 million clones, 78% recorded once. Input material: memory CD4+ T cells from PBMCs. All receptors come from a man aged 18 to 35 in good health. Some clones in this sample may be carry-over from other donors' samples. The CDR3 runs from the conserved cysteine through the conserved F or W. Fields, in order: V gene, D gene, clone size, J gene, CDR3 DNA, CDR3 protein. A D gene is named only where the DNA matches it firmly. Size is stated for part of the rows, as once, few or many counts, or as a class when the clone is expanded.

TRBV2	.	once	TRBJ2-3	TGTGCCAGCAGTGTTCGGCAGACCAGCACAGATACGCAGTATTTT	CASSVRQTSTDTQYF
TRBV4-1	.	.	TRBJ1-5	TGCGCCAGCAGCCAAGCTAGCAATCAGCCCCAGCATTTT	CASSQASNQPQHF
TRBV25-1	TRBD1	few	TRBJ2-3	TGTGCCAGCAGTATCACAGGGGGCACAGATACGCAGTATTTT	CASSITGGTDTQYF
TRBV28	TRBD1	.	TRBJ1-1	TGTGCCAGCAGTTTATACGGGACAGCCCGGAGGACTGAAGCTTTCTTT	CASSLYGTARRTEAFF
TRBV5-4	.	.	TRBJ2-5	TGTGCCAGCAGCGGAGGGAGGCCCCAAGAGACCCAGTACTTC	CASSGGRPQETQYF
TRBV11-2	.	few	TRBJ1-3	TGTGCCAGCAGCTTAGGGAGATCTGGAAACACCATATATTTT	CASSLGRSGNTIYF
TRBV7-3	TRBD2	.	TRBJ2-5	TGTGCCAGCAGCCAAATAAAAGGGACTAGCGGGGGCCAGTACTTC	CASSQIKGTSGGQYF
TRBV2	TRBD1	.	TRBJ1-5	TGTGCCAGCAGCCCCGACAGGGGCAGGCAGCCCCAGCATTTT	CASSPDRGRQPQHF
TRBV4-1	TRBD1	.	TRBJ2-7	TGCGCCAGCAGCCGACAGGGAACCTACGAGCAGTACTTC	CASSRQGTYEQYF
TRBV29-1	.	.	TRBJ2-3	TGCAGCGCCGAGGTAGCCGTGCAGTATTTT	CSAEVAVQYF
TRBV2	.	.	TRBJ2-7	TGTGCCTCCTCAGGGGCTCGGGAGCAGTACTTC	CASSGAREQYF
TRBV27	.	.	TRBJ1-1	TGTGCCAGCAGTTGGAGGGTCGGCACTGAAGCTTTCTTT	CASSWRVGTEAFF
TRBV11-2	TRBD1	.	TRBJ1-3	TGTGCCAGCAGCACACTCCGGGACAGGGACAACACCATATATTTT	CASSTLRDRDNTIYF
TRBV29-1	.	.	TRBJ2-7	TGCAGCGTTCGGATGGGTCCCTACGAGCAGTACTTC	CSVRMGPYEQYF
TRBV9	TRBD1	.	TRBJ1-5	TGTGCCAGCAGCGTAGAGCCAGGGGGTAATCAGCCCCAGCATTTT	CASSVEPGGNQPQHF
TRBV19	.	once	TRBJ1-4	TGTGCCAGTACCGGGGGCAATGAAAAACTGTTTTTT	CASTGGNEKLFF
TRBV5-1	.	few	TRBJ2-5	TGCGCCAGCAGCTTGGCCCAGAGTGGAGAGACCCAGTACTTC	CASSLAQSGETQYF
TRBV18	.	.	TRBJ1-1	TGTGCCAGCCTCATAAACCTGAACACTGAAGCTTTCTTT	CASLINLNTEAFF
TRBV10-3	.	once	TRBJ2-3	TGTGCCATCAGTGGGTACACCTCTAGCACAGATACGCAGTATTTT	CAISGYTSSTDTQYF
TRBV28	.	.	TRBJ1-2	TGTGCCAGCAGTTCCCCGGGAGATATAATTGTCTACACCTTC	CASSSPGDIIVYTF
TRBV28	.	.	TRBJ2-7	TGTGCCATCGGAAGGGGCGGGGACGAGCAGTACTTC	CAIGRGGDEQYF
TRBV4-1	.	.	TRBJ2-1	TGCGCCAGCAGCCATCCTTCGCCCCGGGGGAGCAATGAGCAGTTCTTC	CASSHPSPRGSNEQFF
TRBV5-1	TRBD1	.	TRBJ2-5	TGCGCCAGCAGAAAAGGACAGGCGCAAGAGACCCAGTACTTC	CASRKGQAQETQYF
TRBV6-1	.	.	TRBJ2-7	TGTGCCAGCAGTGAAAATTCGGTTTCGCAGTACTTC	CASSENSVSQYF
TRBV25-1	.	.	TRBJ1-2	TGTGCCAGCAGTGAAGTGGGCAGGGATTTCTATGGCTACACCTTC	CASSEVGRDFYGYTF
TRBV7-2	.	once	TRBJ1-1	TGTGCCAGCAGCTTATTGGGGTGGTTGAACACTGAAGCTTTCTTT	CASSLLGWLNTEAFF
TRBV6-6	.	.	TRBJ2-7	TGTGCCAGCTTGGGTCACTCCTACGAGCAGTACTTC	CASLGHSYEQYF
TRBV14	.	.	TRBJ1-1	TGTGCCAGCAGCCGGGCCTCGAACACTGAAGCTTTCTTT	CASSRASNTEAFF
TRBV4-3	.	.	TRBJ2-7	TGCGCCAGCAGCCAGCATAACAGGGACTCCTACGAGCAGTACTTC	CASSQHNRDSYEQYF
TRBV28	.	.	TRBJ2-5	TGTGCCGCCACCTGGGGCTCGACGGGGGAGACCCAGTACTTC	CAATWGSTGETQYF
TRBV2	.	.	TRBJ1-3	TGTGCCAGCAGTTCGGACAGCTTCTCTGGAAACACCATATATTTT	CASSSDSFSGNTIYF
TRBV28	.	.	TRBJ2-5	TGTGCCAGCGGGTCTCAAGAGACCCAGTACTTC	CASGSQETQYF
TRBV7-6	.	.	TRBJ1-3	TGTGCCAGCAGCCTGGGGTCAGGGGCGACTTCCTCTGGAAACACCATATATTTT	CASSLGSGATSSGNTIYF
TRBV2	.	.	TRBJ1-4	TGTGCCAGCAGGACCGGGACCAAAAATGAAAAACTGTTTTTT	CASRTGTKNEKLFF
TRBV5-1	.	.	TRBJ2-7	TGCGCCAGCAGCCTCCGGGTTGGAGCTAGTGGCGAGCAGTACTTC	CASSLRVGASGEQYF
TRBV19	.	.	TRBJ2-1	TGTGCCAGTAGTAAGAGTGCGGGTTACTACAATGAGCAGTTCTTC	CASSKSAGYYNEQFF
TRBV2	.	.	TRBJ1-4	TGTGCCAGCAGTGAAGCCCTTGTGGGTGAAAAACTGTTTTTT	CASSEALVGEKLFF
TRBV29-1	TRBD1	.	TRBJ1-2	TGCAGCGGCGGGACAGGGTATGGCTACACCTTC	CSGGTGYGYTF
TRBV10-3	TRBD1	.	TRBJ2-3	TGTGCCACCCAAAGGTCGACAGGGTCAGATACGCAGTATTTT	CATQRSTGSDTQYF
TRBV5-3	.	few	TRBJ2-7	TGTGCCAGAAGCTTGGCCCGCGGTCCTAGCTCCTACGAGCAGTACTTC	CARSLARGPSSYEQYF
TRBV18	.	.	TRBJ2-2	TGTGCCAGCTCTCCAGGTCCAGCTGCGAACACCGGGGAGCTGTTTTTT	CASSPGPAANTGELFF
TRBV11-2	TRBD2	.	TRBJ2-2	TGTGCCAGCAGCCTAAGCGGGAGAGGCACCGGGGAGCTGTTTTTT	CASSLSGRGTGELFF
TRBV4-3	TRBD1	.	TRBJ2-7	TGCGCCAGCAGCCAAGATTACGGGACAGGGGTCTACGAGCAGTACTTC	CASSQDYGTGVYEQYF
TRBV7-2	.	.	TRBJ2-1	TGTGCCAGCAGTCTCAGCGCGAGCTCCTACAATGAGCAGTTCTTC	CASSLSASSYNEQFF
TRBV5-1	TRBD2	.	TRBJ2-7	TGCGCCAGCAGCTATCTGGACGGGACTAGCGGATCTCAGCAGTACTTC	CASSYLDGTSGSQQYF
TRBV7-9	.	.	TRBJ1-4	TGTGCCAGCAGCTTTAGGACCGCGGATGAAAAACTGTTTTTT	CASSFRTADEKLFF
TRBV5-8	.	.	TRBJ1-5	TGTGCCAGCAGCTTGGGGGGGACCTCCAATCAGCCCCAGCATTTT	CASSLGGTSNQPQHF
TRBV27	.	few	TRBJ2-1	TGTGCCAGCGCCAGGATATACAATGAGCAGTTCTTC	CASARIYNEQFF
TRBV19	TRBD1	.	TRBJ2-2	TGTGCCAGTAGGAGAAGGACAGGGCCCAACACCGGGGAGCTGTTTTTT	CASRRRTGPNTGELFF
TRBV28	TRBD2	few	TRBJ2-7	TGTGCCAGCAGGGTCAGCGGGACTCTCTACGAGCAGTACTTC	CASRVSGTLYEQYF
TRBV5-1	TRBD1	.	TRBJ1-5	TGCGCCAGCAGCCCGGCACCCTTGGACAGGGCCAATCAGCCCCAGCATTTT	CASSPAPLDRANQPQHF
TRBV29-1	.	.	TRBJ2-7	TGCAGCGTCGGAAAAGGGCCCATTCCCTACGAGCAGTACTTC	CSVGKGPIPYEQYF
TRBV19	TRBD2	.	TRBJ2-1	TGTGCCAGCCTGAATAGCGGGAGGTCCTACAATGAGCAGTTCTTC	CASLNSGRSYNEQFF
TRBV7-3	TRBD2	.	TRBJ2-7	TGTGCCAGCAGCTTAATGCCGGGAGGGCCTCACGAGCAGTACTTC	CASSLMPGGPHEQYF